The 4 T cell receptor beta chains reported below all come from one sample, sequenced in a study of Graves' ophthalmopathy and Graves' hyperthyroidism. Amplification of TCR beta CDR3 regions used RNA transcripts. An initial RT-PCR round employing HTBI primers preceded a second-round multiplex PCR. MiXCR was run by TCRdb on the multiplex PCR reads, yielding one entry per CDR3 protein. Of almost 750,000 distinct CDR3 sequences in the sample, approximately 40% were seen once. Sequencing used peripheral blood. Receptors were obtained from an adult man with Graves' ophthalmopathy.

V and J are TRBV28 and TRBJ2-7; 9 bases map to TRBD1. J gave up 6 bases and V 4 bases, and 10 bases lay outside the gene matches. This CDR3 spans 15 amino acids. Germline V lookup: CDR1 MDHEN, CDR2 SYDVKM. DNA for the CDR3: TGTGCCAGCAGTTCCGCCGGGACAGGGACTTCCGAGCAGTACTTC. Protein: CASSSAGTGTSEQYF.

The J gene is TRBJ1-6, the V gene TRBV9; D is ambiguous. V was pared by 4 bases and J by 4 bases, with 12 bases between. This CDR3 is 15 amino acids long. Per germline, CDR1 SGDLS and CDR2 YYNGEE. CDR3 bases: TGTGCCAGCAGCCTCGAGCAGAGGTATAATTCACCCCTCCACTTT. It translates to CASSLEQRYNSPLHF.

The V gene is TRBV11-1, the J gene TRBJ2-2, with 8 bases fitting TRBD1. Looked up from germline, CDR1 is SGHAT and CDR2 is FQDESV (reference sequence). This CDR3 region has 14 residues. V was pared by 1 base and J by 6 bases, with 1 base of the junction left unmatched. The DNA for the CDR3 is TGTGCCAGCAGCTTAGAACAGGGGGCCGGGGAGCTGTTTTTT. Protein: CASSLEQGAGELFF.

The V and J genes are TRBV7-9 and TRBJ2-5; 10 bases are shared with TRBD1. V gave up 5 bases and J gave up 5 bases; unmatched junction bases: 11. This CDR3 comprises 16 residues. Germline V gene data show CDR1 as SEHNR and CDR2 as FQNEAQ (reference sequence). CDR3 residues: CASSAPGQGNAETQYF. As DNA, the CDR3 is TGTGCCAGCAGCGCCCCGGGACAGGGGAATGCGGAGACCCAGTACTTC.